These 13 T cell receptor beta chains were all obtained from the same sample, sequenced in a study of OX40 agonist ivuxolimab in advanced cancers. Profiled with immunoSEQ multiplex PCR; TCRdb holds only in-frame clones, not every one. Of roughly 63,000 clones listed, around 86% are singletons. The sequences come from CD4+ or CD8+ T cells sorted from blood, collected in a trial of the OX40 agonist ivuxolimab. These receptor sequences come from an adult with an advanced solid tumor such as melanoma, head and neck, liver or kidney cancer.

As DNA, the CDR3 is TGCGCCAGCTCCTCTAGCGGGAAATCCACTAGCACAGATACGCAGTATTTT. Translating gives CASSSSGKSTSTDTQYF. J is TRBJ2-3 and V is TRBV5-1; 9 bases fit TRBD2. CDR3 size: 17 residues. Losses at the gene ends were 7 bases for V and 0 bases for J; bases not matched to a gene: 12. In germline, CDR1 is SGHRS, CDR2 YFSETQ.

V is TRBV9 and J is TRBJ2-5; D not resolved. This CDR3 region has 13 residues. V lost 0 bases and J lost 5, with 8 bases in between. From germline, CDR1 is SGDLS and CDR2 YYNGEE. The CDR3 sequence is CASSVDGFETQYF. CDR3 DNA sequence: TGTGCCAGCAGCGTAGATGGGTTTGAGACCCAGTACTTC.

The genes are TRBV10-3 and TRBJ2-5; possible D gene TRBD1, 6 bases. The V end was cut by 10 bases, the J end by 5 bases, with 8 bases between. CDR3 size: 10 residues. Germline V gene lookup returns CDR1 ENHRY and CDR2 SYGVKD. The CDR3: CATGEETQYF. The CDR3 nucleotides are TGTGCCACAGGGGAGGAGACCCAGTACTTC.

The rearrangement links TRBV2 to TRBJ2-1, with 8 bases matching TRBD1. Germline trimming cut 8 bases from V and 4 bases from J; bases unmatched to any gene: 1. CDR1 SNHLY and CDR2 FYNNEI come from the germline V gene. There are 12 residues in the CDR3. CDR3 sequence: CASGQGYNEQFF. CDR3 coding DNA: TGTGCCAGCGGACAGGGATACAATGAGCAGTTCTTC.

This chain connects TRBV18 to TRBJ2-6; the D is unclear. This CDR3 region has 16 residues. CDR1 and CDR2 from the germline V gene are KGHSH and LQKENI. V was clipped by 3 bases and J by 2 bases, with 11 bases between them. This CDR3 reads CASSPNLQAGANVLTF. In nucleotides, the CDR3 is TGTGCCAGCTCACCCAACCTGCAGGCTGGGGCCAACGTCCTGACTTTC.

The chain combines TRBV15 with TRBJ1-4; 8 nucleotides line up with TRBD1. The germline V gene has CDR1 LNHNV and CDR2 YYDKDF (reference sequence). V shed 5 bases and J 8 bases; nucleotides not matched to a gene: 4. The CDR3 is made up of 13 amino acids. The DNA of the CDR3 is TGTGCCACCAGCGCCGGGACAGGCGAAAAACTGTTTTTT. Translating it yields CATSAGTGEKLFF.

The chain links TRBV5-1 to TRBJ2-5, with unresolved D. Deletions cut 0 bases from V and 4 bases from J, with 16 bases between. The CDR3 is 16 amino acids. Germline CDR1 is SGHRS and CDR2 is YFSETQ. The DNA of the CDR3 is TGCGCCAGCAGCTTGGGGCAGTCCACTTTAGGAGAGACCCAGTACTTC. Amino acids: CASSLGQSTLGETQYF.

The CDR3 is CASSLEIASTGELFF. For the CDR3, the DNA is TGCGCCAGCAGCTTGGAAATAGCGAGCACCGGGGAGCTGTTTTTT. The genes are TRBV5-1 and TRBJ2-2; a weak D match, TRBD2 (5 bases). V lost 0 bases to trimming and J lost 4 bases, with 10 bases between them. CDR1 is SGHRS and CDR2 is YFSETQ in the germline V gene. CDR3 size: 15 residues. The variable domain in full, with the rest retrieved from reference TRBV5-1 and TRBJ2-2, is KAGVTQTPRYLIKTRGQQVTLSCSPISGHRSVSWYQQTPGQGLQFLFEYFSETQRNKGNFPGRFSGRQFSNSRSEMNVSTLELGDSALYLCASSLEIASTGELFFGEGSRLTVL.

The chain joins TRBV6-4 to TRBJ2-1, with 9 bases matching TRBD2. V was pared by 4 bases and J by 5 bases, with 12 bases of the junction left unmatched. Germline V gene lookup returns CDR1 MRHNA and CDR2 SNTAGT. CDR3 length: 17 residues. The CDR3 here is CASSGLAGYIGDNEQFF. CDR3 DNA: TGTGCCAGCAGTGGTCTAGCGGGATATATTGGGGACAATGAGCAGTTCTTC.

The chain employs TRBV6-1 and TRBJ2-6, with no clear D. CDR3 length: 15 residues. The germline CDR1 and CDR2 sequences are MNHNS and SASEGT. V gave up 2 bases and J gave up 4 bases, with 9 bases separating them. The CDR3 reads CASSEFWTGANVLTF. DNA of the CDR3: TGTGCCAGCAGTGAATTCTGGACCGGGGCCAACGTCCTGACTTTC.

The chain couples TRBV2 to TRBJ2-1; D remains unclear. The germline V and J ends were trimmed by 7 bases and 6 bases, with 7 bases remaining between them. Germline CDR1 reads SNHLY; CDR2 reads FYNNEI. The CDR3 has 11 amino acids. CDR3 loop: CASKNSNEQFF. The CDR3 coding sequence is TGTGCCAGCAAGAATTCCAATGAGCAGTTCTTC.

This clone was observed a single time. The CDR3 sequence: CASSQQVYSTDTQYF. The CDR3, as DNA: TGCGCCAGCAGCCAACAGGTCTATAGCACAGATACGCAGTATTTT. This chain connects TRBV4-1 to TRBJ2-3; D uncertain. V lost 2 bases and J lost 0, with 9 bases in between. This CDR3 is built from 15 residues. Germline lookup yields CDR1 MGHRA and CDR2 YSYEKL.

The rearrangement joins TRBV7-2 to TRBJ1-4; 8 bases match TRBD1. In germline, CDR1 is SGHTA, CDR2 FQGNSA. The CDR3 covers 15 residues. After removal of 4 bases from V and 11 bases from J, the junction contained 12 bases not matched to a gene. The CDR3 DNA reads TGTGCCAGCAGCTCCGGACAGGGAGTAATGAAGAAACTGTTTTTT. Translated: CASSSGQGVMKKLFF.